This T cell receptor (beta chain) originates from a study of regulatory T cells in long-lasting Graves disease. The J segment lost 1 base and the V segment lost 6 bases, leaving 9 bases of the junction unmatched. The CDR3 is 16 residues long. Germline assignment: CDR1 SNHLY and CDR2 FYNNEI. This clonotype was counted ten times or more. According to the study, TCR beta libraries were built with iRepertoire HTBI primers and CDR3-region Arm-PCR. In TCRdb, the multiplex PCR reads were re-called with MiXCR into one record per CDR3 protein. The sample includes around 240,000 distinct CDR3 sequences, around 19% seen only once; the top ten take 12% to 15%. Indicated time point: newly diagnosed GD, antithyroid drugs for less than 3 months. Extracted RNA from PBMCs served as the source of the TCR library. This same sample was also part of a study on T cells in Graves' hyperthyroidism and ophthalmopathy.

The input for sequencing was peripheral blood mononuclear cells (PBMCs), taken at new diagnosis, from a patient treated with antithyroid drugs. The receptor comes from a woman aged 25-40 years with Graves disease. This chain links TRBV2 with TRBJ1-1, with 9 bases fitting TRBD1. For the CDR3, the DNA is TGTGCCAGCAGGGTTACAGGGGGCCTAACGAACACTGAAGCTTTCTTT. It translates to CASRVTGGLTNTEAFF.